The T cell receptor beta chain described here comes from a study of cytomegalovirus exposure and HLA in healthy donors. Findings and caveats of the study: When presence/absence was analysed, sequencing depth was taken to be roughly uniform across donors. In vitro testing confirmed a few CMV-associated chains as specific for CMV antigens. As was reported, the classifier diagnosed cytomegalovirus status with high specificity and sensitivity.

The J segment lost 3 bases and the V segment lost 4 bases, leaving 6 bases of the junction unmatched. Germline CDR1 is SGDLS and CDR2 is YYNGEE. The length of the CDR3 is 15 residues. As to this clone: Its target is unknown.

The study ran its PCR with 60 Vbeta and 13 Jbeta primers. Data came from immunoSEQ multiplex PCR; TCRdb stores just in-frame clones and leaves some out. Here the sample spans 95,000 to 150,000 clones, approximately 72% being singletons. Sequencing input: PBMCs. This chain connects TRBV9 to TRBJ1-4, with TRBD1 matching 7 bases. This TCR came from a woman aged 35 to 49 in good health and CMV-seropositive. The CDR3 DNA reads TGTGCCAGCAGCCCCCTGACAGGGTCTAATGAAAAACTGTTTTTT. Translating it yields CASSPLTGSNEKLFF. The entire variable domain, with the rest obtained from reference TRBV9 and TRBJ1-4, is as follows: DSGVTQTPKHLITATGQRVTLRCSPRSGDLSVYWYQQSLDQGLQFLIQYYNGEERAKGNILERFSAQQFPDLHSELNLSSLELGDSALYFCASSPLTGSNEKLFFGSGTQLSVL.